This TCR beta chain stems from a study of blood T cell repertoires in COVID-19. Study at large: In each case, the material was cDNA or gDNA derived from T cells, B-cell-depleted T cells, or PBMCs.

Trimming removed 4 bases from V and 4 bases from J; junction bases left unmatched: 6. The CDR3 is 17 amino acids. Germline lookup yields CDR1 SEHNR and CDR2 FQNEAQ (reference sequence). As handled by the study authors: Amplification with reference gene primers provided the estimates of nucleated cell counts. TCRdb's table, derived via immunoSEQ multiplex PCR, lists solely in-frame clones and lacks some. D and trimming were read from the DNA, whereas the V and J calls and clone size are those reported in that table. The sample yields roughly 250,000 clones, roughly 87% seen once. Participants reported their clinical history, and cohort assignment relied on those reports.

The sequenced sample consisted of PBMCs or T cells enriched from blood (not recorded which). The TCR originated in a woman aged 30 to 39 with acute COVID-19. The rearrangement uses TRBV7-9 and TRBJ2-1; 14 bases are a match to TRBD2. Written as DNA, the CDR3 is TGTGCCAGCAGCTCGGGAGGGACTAGCGGGGGATACAATGAGCAGTTCTTC. The encoded protein is CASSSGGTSGGYNEQFF. Full variable domain (outside the CDR3, taken from reference TRBV7-9 and TRBJ2-1): DTGVSQNPRHKITKRGQNVTFRCDPISEHNRLYWYRQTLGQGPEFLTYFQNEAQLEKSRLLSDRFSAERPKGSFSTLEIQRTEQGDSAMYLCASSSGGTSGGYNEQFFGPGTRLTVL.